Included here is one T cell receptor (beta chain) sequence, with context. Its antigen remains unidentified. V was pared by 2 bases and J by 0 bases, with 6 bases between. CDR3 length: 14 residues. CDR1 SGHDT and CDR2 YYEEEE come from the germline V gene. None of the patients had undergone any treatment ahead of thyroid surgery. TCRdb redid the clone calls on the PCR reads using MiXCR. The sample shows approximately 9,000 clones, roughly 31% of them seen only once. This sample stems from a study of metastatic and nonmetastatic thyroid tumors. Looking at the study overall: It was across blood and tumor or nodule tissue from malignant and benign thyroid patients that repertoires were compared. Overall study findings and caveats: Relative to benign nodules, malignant thyroid tumors were reportedly characterized by significantly elevated TCR beta diversity in blood and tumor.

Sequencing was carried out using adjacent normal tissue. This receptor was identified in a female donor with papillary thyroid cancer or a benign thyroid nodule (not recorded which). Some clones in this sample may be carry-over from other donors' samples. The chain recombines TRBV5-6 with TRBJ1-3; D gene unclear. CDR3 sequence: CASSFCLSGNTIYF. Here the CDR3 DNA reads TGTGCCAGCAGCTTTTGTCTCTCTGGAAACACCATATATTTT.